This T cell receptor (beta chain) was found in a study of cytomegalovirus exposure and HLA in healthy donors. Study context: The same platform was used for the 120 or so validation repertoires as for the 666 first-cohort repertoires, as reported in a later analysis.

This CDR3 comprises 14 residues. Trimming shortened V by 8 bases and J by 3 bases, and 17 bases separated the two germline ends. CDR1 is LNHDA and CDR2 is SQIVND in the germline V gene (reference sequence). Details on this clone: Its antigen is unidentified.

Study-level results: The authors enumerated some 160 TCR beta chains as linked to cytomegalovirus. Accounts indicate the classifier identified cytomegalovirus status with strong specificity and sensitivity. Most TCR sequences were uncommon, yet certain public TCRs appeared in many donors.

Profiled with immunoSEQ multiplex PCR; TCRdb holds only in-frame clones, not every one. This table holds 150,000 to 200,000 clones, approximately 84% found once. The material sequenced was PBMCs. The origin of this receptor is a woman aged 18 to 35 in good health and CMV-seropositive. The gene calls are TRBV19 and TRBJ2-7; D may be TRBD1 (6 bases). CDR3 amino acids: CASAPLGALYEQYF. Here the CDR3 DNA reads TGTGCCAGTGCACCTCTGGGGGCCCTCTACGAGCAGTACTTC.